This TCR beta chain stems from a study of cytomegalovirus exposure and HLA in healthy donors. PCR primers comprised 60 Vbeta and 13 Jbeta primers. Libraries were prepared by immunoSEQ multiplex PCR; TCRdb keeps only in-frame clonotypes and omits some of them. The sample contains approximately 150,000 clones, roughly 80% of which appear only once. Germline V CDR1 and CDR2: MDHEN, SYDVKM. The CDR3 has 12 amino acids. Trimming cost V 8 bases and J 4 bases, with 8 bases left between them. The chain links TRBV28 to TRBJ1-4; perhaps TRBD1 as D (5 bases). The sequenced material came from PBMCs. This receptor was taken from a woman under 30 in good health and CMV-seropositive. Here the CDR3 DNA reads TGTGCCAGCGGAGGGGTTAATGAAAAACTGTTTTTT. Amino acids: CASGGVNEKLFF. Looking up the rest from reference TRBV28 and TRBJ1-4 gives the full variable domain: DVKVTQSSRYLVKRTGEKVFLECVQDMDHENMFWYRQDPGLGLRLIYFSYDVKMKEKGDIPEGYSVSREKKERFSLILESASTNQTSMYLCASGGVNEKLFFGSGTQLSVL.